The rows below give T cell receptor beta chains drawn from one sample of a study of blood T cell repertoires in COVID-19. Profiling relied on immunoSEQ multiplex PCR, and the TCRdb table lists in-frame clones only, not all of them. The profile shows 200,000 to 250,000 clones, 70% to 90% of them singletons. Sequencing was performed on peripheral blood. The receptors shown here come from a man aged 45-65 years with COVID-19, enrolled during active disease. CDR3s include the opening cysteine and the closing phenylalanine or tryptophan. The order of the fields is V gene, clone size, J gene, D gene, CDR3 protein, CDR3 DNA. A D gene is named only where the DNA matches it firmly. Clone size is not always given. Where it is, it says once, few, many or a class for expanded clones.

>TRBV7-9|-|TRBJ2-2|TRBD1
CASSLFRQGTGELFF
TGTGCCAGCAGCTTATTCCGACAGGGGACCGGGGAGCTGTTTTTT
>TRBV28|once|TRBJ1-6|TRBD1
CASNLHPDRVYNSPLHF
TGTGCCAGCAACCTCCATCCCGACAGGGTCTATAATTCACCCCTCCACTTT
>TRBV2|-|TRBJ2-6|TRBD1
CASKDRGSNSGANVLTF
TGTGCCAGCAAGGACAGGGGTTCTAACTCTGGGGCCAACGTCCTGACTTTC
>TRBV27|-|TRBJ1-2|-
CASSSAGLGYGYTF
TGTGCCAGCAGTTCCGCAGGGCTTGGTTATGGCTACACCTTC
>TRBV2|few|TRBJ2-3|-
CASIGQSSTDTQYF
TGTGCCAGCATCGGACAGTCTAGCACAGATACGCAGTATTTT
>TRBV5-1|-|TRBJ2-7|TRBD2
CASSARTSGDFSYEQYF
TGCGCCAGCAGCGCCCGGACTAGCGGGGACTTCTCCTACGAGCAGTACTTC
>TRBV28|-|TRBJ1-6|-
CASSLSGVYNSPLHF
TGTGCCAGCAGTTTATCGGGGGTCTATAATTCACCCCTCCACTTT
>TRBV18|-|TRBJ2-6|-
CASSPRRAGANVLTF
TGTGCCAGCTCACCGAGGAGGGCTGGGGCCAACGTCCTGACTTTC
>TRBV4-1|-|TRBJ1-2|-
CASSLGHGDYGYTF
TGCGCCAGCAGCCTTGGACATGGAGACTATGGCTACACCTTC
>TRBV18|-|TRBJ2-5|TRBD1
CASSPNRGRPETQYF
TGTGCCAGCTCACCAAACAGGGGGCGTCCAGAGACCCAGTACTTC
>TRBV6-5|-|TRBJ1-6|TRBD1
CASSTTTGSNSPLHF
TGTGCCAGCAGCACAACGACAGGGAGTAATTCACCCCTCCACTTT
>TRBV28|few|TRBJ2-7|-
CASTHSLYEQYF
TGTGCCAGCACGCACTCCCTTTACGAGCAGTACTTC
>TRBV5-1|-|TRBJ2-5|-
CASSLQFSQETQYF
TGCGCCAGCAGCTTACAGTTTTCCCAAGAGACCCAGTACTTC
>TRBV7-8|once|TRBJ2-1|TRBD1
CASSRQGATYNEQFF
TGTGCCAGCAGCCGACAGGGGGCGACCTACAATGAGCAGTTCTTC
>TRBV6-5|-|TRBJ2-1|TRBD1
CASSYSRTGGIYEQFF
TGTGCCAGCAGTTACTCGAGGACAGGGGGCATCTATGAGCAGTTCTTC
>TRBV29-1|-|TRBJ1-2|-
CSVEGTGSGYTF
TGCAGCGTTGAAGGTACAGGGTCCGGCTACACCTTC
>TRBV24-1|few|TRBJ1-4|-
CATSVSGKLFF
TGTGCCACCAGTGTTAGTGGAAAACTGTTTTTT
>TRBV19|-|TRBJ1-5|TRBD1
CASSITGQVNQPQHF
TGTGCCAGTAGTATAACGGGACAGGTTAATCAGCCCCAGCATTTT
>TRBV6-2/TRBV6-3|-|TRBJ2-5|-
CASSYSETQYF
TGTGCCAGCAGTTATTCGGAGACCCAGTACTTC
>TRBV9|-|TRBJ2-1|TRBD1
CASSVGTAISNEQFF
TGTGCCAGCAGCGTCGGGACAGCGATTAGCAATGAGCAGTTCTTC
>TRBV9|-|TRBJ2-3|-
CASSLRGGTAQGDTQYF
TGTGCCAGCAGCTTGCGCGGGGGCACCGCACAAGGAGATACGCAGTATTTT
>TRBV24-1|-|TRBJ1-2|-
CATSDSGFHYGYTF
TGTGCCACCAGTGATTCAGGGTTTCACTATGGCTACACCTTC
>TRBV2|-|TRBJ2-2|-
CASSEWVAELFF
TGTGCCAGCAGTGAATGGGTAGCGGAGCTGTTTTTT
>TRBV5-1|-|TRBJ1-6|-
CASSLAGGTNSPLHF
TGCGCCAGCAGCTTGGCGGGGGGCACCAATTCACCCCTCCACTTT
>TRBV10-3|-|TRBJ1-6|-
CAISEDLSSYNSPLHF
TGTGCCATCAGTGAGGATCTGAGCTCCTATAATTCACCCCTCCACTTT
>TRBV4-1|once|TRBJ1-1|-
CASSQDQSPGTEAFF
TGCGCCAGCAGCCAAGATCAGTCCCCGGGCACTGAAGCTTTCTTT
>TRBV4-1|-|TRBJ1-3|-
CASSQDFGYSGNTIYF
TGCGCCAGCAGCCAAGATTTCGGTTACTCTGGAAACACCATATATTTT
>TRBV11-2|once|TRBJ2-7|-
CASSLWIGGTYEQYF
TGTGCCAGCAGCTTATGGATCGGGGGTACCTACGAGCAGTACTTC
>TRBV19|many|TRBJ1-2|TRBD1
CASRADRANYGYTF
TGTGCCAGTAGGGCGGACAGGGCTAACTATGGCTACACCTTC